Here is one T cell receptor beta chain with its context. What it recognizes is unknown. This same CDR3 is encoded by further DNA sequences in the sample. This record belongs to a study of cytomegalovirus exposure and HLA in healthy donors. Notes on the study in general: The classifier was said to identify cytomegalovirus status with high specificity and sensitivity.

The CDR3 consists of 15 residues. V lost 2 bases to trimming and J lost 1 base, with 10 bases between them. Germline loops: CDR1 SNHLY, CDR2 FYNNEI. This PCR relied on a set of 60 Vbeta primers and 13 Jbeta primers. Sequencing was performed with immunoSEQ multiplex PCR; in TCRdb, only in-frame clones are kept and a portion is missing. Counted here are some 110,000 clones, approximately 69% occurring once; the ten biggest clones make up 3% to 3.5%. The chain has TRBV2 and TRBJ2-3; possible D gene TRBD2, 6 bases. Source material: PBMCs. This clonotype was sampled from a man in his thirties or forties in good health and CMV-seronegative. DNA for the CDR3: TGTGCCAGCAGTGAACAGGGACTCGGCACAGATACGCAGTATTTT. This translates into CASSEQGLGTDTQYF.